The sample holds many counts of the clone carrying this TCR beta chain. The antigen remains undetermined. The entry originates in a study of T cells in Graves' hyperthyroidism and ophthalmopathy. Study-wide findings and caveats: Blood also contained most expanded thyroid clonotypes above 0.001. Ophthalmopathy was identified by the model a median around 6 months ahead of onset. Ophthalmopathy cases were set apart from stable hyperthyroidism by a 13 V-J model.

The diagnoses drew upon clinical symptoms, serum thyroxine and TRAb, thyroid ultrasound and orbital computed tomography. Authors of the study amplified TCR beta CDR3 regions from RNA transcripts. HTBI primers were the set used in a first-round RT-PCR of the TCR CDR3. TCRdb reprocessed the multiplex PCR reads via MiXCR and lists one record per CDR3 protein. The table records some 570,000 distinct CDR3 sequences, 14% of them present only once. V was trimmed by 3 bases and J by 1 base, leaving 7 bases between them. Germline loops: CDR1 SGHAT, CDR2 FQNNGV. This CDR3 has 13 amino acids. V and J are TRBV11-2 and TRBJ2-7; D not resolved. The clonotype comes from a woman aged 18-30 years with Graves' ophthalmopathy. Source material: blood. This chain's CDR3 is CASSLSESYEQYF. The CDR3 nucleotides read TGTGCCAGCAGCTTGTCGGAATCCTACGAGCAGTACTTC.